This entry describes one T cell receptor (beta chain). Its antigen remains unidentified. Base qualities were left out, and no much larger clone turns up one base away. This sample was included in a study of blood T cells in healthy people across ages (dated by TCRdb to about 2015). Background on the whole study: In model experiments, template switching captured about one uniquely barcoded TCR beta cDNA molecule for every two T cells. Donors of different ages were randomly distributed across sequencing lanes to avoid experimental bias. The study analyzed two additional independent replicas of 1 million unique cDNA reads from the same blood draw for two donors, one aged 18 to 29 and one aged 80 or older. The study measured age-related changes in TCR beta repertoire diversity using deep sequencing normalized with unique cDNA molecular identifiers. Four age groups were formed from the donors: young (average approximately 15 years), middle-aged (around 37), aged (approximately 60) and long-lived (more than 75).

The CDR3 contains 13 residues, cysteine and phenylalanine counted. The only DNA kept is the CDR3, 39 bases in frame from the first base. From the germline V gene, CDR1 is MNHNS and CDR2 is SASEGT. V is pared back by 6 bases and J by 2 bases, with 8 bases lying between the germline termini. Library prep was done by 5' RACE. Reads for this sample came from an Illumina HiSeq 2500. A second PCR of about 6 to 11 cycles was run with a J-beta primer mix and a sample-barcoded 5' primer. Each TCR beta cDNA molecule received a unique molecular identifier from a template-switch 5' adaptor carrying 12 random nucleotides. At least 2.5 million CDR3-containing paired-end reads were obtained from each sample. First-strand cDNA synthesis was performed from all RNA using the Mint cDNA synthesis kit, with priming by a TRBC-specific oligonucleotide. All cDNA was treated with uracil-DNA glycosylase and then went through a first 18-cycle PCR with the universal primers M1SS and BC2_uni_R. Concerning the study's data processing: Normalization of each sample was performed by random selection of 1 million high-quality reads, each carrying a distinct molecular identifier. Reads sharing molecular identifiers were discarded rather than binned into consensus sequences. CDR3 identification, clonotype clustering and error correction used MiTCR with a Q25 quality threshold and the strictest error-elimination algorithm. Lower-bound total TCR beta diversity was estimated with a nonparametric unseen species model using Euler transformation. TCRdb reprocessed the public reads (quality trimming at Q25 with fastp, clone calling with MiXCR) and kept in-frame beta chains. For every CDR3 protein sequence, its rows merge into one entry that carries the most common genes and DNA. The V and J calls, along with clone size, are taken from TCRdb and not from the paper's own processing. This sample comprises about 1.6 million distinct CDR3 sequences, almost 35% of them detected only once. The ten biggest clones cover approximately 10% of the sample.

Donors were approximately 42 systemically healthy Caucasian individuals from Russia aged roughly 6 to 95 years. Each donor gave 8 to 10 milliliters of peripheral blood, collected into EDTA-treated Vacutainer tubes. Ficoll-Paque density-gradient centrifugation was used to isolate PBMCs, with at least 7 million per sample. Total RNA was extracted from PBMCs with Trizol reagent, with at least 5 micrograms obtained per sample. The percentages of naive CD45RAhigh/CD27high T cells were determined by flow cytometry on a PBMC aliquot from every donor. Here is what the overall study found, with its caveats: Compared with the aged group, more naive CD4+ T cells, fewer expanded clones and increased TCR diversity were shown by the long-lived group, suggesting age selection. As age increased, observed TCR beta diversity per million T cells dropped in a roughly linear way, and a significant reduction was already evident by age about 40. Bulk unsorted PBMC profiling prevented conclusive comparison of naive and antigen-experienced compartments. The CMV infection status of donors was not known, potentially confounding age-related changes in expanded clonotypes. Observed TCR beta diversity correlated strongly with the percentage of naive T cells measured by flow cytometry. Estimates of total diversity based on one million sequenced T cells were regarded as lower bounds and as underestimates.

The specimen was blood. The V and J segments used are TRBV6-1 and TRBJ2-1; D gene: possibly TRBD1, on 5 matching bases. The sequence derives from a woman between 25 and 40 years old in good health. The CDR3 protein: CASRDITYNEQFF. The sequenced DNA is TGTGCCAGCAGGGACATAACCTACAATGAGCAGTTCTTC.